This T cell receptor (beta chain) was sequenced during a study of shared clonotypes between healthy human individuals (dated by TCRdb to 2018 to 2020). A note on the overall study: The cohort comprised a couple of women and a few men aged 18 to 49 years. Libraries were prepared and TCR repertoires were sequenced by different laboratories using diverse techniques, in order to increase sequencing depth and limit assay-specific biases. To estimate repertoire size and how much clonotypes are shared between individuals, the study performed deep sequencing of blood TCR repertoires from roughly five healthy adults. For each donor, CD4 naive and CD4 memory were each run on three plates, CD8 naive on two plates, and CD8 memory on one plate. Leukapheresis yielded between about 0.8 and 9.5 billion PBMCs per donor.

A word on this clone: Its antigen has not been determined. No base-level quality is on record; no much larger clone is a single base apart.

Overall results and qualifications from the work: Even with the large sequencing depth, rarefaction of the sorted-subset datasets indicated that sequencing was incomplete. Sampling was restricted to blood, and TCR repertoires in tissue are likely to differ from TCR repertoires in blood. About 4.5% of naive CD4, 3.5% of naive CD8, approximately 2.2% of memory CD4, and 0.4% of memory CD8 clonotypes were shared across several donors. Naive subsets generally had larger estimated clonotype richness than memory subsets. Compared with non-shared clonotypes, clonotypes shared by all four sorted-subset donors had higher generation probabilities. Pairwise subsampling indicated that sequencing depth was expected to affect the degree of clonotype sharing among donors. Because the study included a small number of donors, the genetic and exposure-history diversity represented was limited.

TCR CDR3 regions were amplified from genomic DNA by multiplex PCR using the deep immunoSEQ assay. Genomic DNA extracted from each cell subset was distributed evenly over all wells of several immunoSEQ 96-well plates, and each plate served as one replicate. Each replicate PCR for sorted subsets received around 200 ng genomic DNA, equal to about 29,000 T cell genomes. The purified libraries were quantified using a Qubit 3.0 fluorometer, sized with a Bioanalyzer 2100, and then quantified again using the KAPA Library Quantification kit. Every immunoSEQ 96-well plate was sequenced on a dedicated single-read 150-cycle Illumina NextSeq 550 flow cell. Processing in the source paper ran as follows. Because only junctional sequences without quality scores were contained in the immunoSEQ output, filtering matching that applied to full-length reads could not be performed. Sequences were annotated with PyIR, a Python wrapper for IgBLAST v1.9, using IMGT germline references to assign V/J genes and CDR3. Reads with weak V/J assignments (E-value above 1e-6), missing CDR3, stop codons, out-of-frame junctions, or ambiguous translated residues were removed. V3J clonotypes were defined as sequences sharing an identical inferred V gene, J gene, and CDR3 amino acid sequence. The percentage overlap between two repertoires was calculated by dividing the number of shared unique clonotypes by the size of the smaller repertoire. Repertoire richness was assessed with RTK rarefaction, the Chao1 estimator, and Recon v2.1 estimates of unobserved clonotypes. For all TCRbeta clonotypes obtained by the gDNA method from several donors, generation probabilities were computed with OLGA. Sourced from immuneACCESS, this table was stored by TCRdb with only in-frame sequences that have V and J called. A share of the clones is absent; for the studies checked, an unresolved V gene accounts for under half, and the remainder has no known explanation. D and trimming come from the DNA, and the V and J calls and clone size come from that table. The sample table shows around 370,000 clones, and about 96% are seen once. Jointly, the top ten make up about 0.34% of the sample.

Healthy HIV-negative adults with no recently reported acute infections or vaccinations were included as donors. Every donor was a Caucasian adult residing in Nashville, Tennessee, USA. CD8 memory samples consisted of magnetically selected CD45RO+ cells combined with CCR7-negative CD45RA+ effector memory (TemRA) cells. After blood collection by leukapheresis, PBMCs were isolated using Ficoll-Histopaque density gradient centrifugation and then cryopreserved in the vapor phase of liquid nitrogen. Analytical flow cytometry was used to check the purity and quantity of every magnetically sorted T cell population. Each sorted fraction had its genomic DNA isolated and then quantified by UV absorbance on a Nanodrop 2000c. Its CDR3 holds 14 amino acids, cysteine through phenylalanine. The read is trimmed to its CDR3 DNA, 42 bases read in frame from base 1. Trimming at the junction amounts to 0 bases on V and 0 bases on J, and the germline ends lie 6 bases apart. Per the germline V gene (reference sequence), SGHNT is the CDR1 and YYREEE is the CDR2.

The clonotype was recovered from a man aged 25-45 years in good health. This chain joins TRBV5-4 to TRBJ1-1; the D gene is perhaps TRBD1, from 6 matching bases. The material sequenced was memory CD8+ T cells sorted from blood. The cell subset or site label corresponds to: CD45RO+ cells pooled with CCR7-negative TemRA cells. CDR3 sequence: CASSLGGLNTEAFF. The nucleotide sequence reads as follows: TGTGCCAGCAGCTTGGGGGGGCTGAACACTGAAGCTTTCTTT.